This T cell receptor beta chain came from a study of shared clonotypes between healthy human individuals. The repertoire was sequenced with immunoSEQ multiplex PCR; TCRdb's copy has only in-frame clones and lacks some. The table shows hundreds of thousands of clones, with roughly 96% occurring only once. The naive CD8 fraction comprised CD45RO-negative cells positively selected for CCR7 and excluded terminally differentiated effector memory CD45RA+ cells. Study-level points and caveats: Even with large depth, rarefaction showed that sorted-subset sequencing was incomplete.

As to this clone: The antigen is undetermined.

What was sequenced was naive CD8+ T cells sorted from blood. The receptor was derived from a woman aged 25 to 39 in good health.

This CDR3 is CASSSPGRNSYEQYF. The CDR3 DNA sequence: TGTGCCAGCAGCTCGCCGGGACGCAACTCCTACGAGCAGTACTTC. The chain joins TRBV7-9 to TRBJ2-7; D tentatively reads TRBD1 or TRBD2 (5 bases each). V was pared by 4 bases and J by 0 bases, with 13 bases between. This CDR3 has 15 amino acids. The germline V gene encodes CDR1 SEHNR and CDR2 FQNEAQ (reference sequence).